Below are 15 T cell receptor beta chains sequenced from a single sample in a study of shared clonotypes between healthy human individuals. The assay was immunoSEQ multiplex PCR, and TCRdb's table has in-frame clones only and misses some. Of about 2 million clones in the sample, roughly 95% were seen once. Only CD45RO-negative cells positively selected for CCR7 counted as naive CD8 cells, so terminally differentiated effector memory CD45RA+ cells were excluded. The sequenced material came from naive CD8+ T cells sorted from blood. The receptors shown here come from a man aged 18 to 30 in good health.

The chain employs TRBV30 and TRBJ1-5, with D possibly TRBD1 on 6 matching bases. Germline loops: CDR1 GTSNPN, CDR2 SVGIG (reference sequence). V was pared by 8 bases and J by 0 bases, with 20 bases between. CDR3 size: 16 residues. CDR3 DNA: TGTGCCCCGCCCGACAGGAGCCTCTATAGCAATCAGCCCCAGCATTTT. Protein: CAPPDRSLYSNQPQHF.

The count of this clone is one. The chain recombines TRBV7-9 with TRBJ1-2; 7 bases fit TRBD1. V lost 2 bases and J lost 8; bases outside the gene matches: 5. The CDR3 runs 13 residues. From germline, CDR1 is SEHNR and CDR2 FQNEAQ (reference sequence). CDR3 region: CASSLRGQNGYTF. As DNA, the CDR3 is TGTGCCAGCAGCTTAAGGGGACAGAACGGCTACACCTTC. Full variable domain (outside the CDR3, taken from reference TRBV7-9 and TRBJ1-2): DTGVSQNPRHKITKRGQNVTFRCDPISEHNRLYWYRQTLGQGPEFLTYFQNEAQLEKSRLLSDRFSAERPKGSFSTLEIQRTEQGDSAMYLCASSLRGQNGYTFGSGTRLTVV.

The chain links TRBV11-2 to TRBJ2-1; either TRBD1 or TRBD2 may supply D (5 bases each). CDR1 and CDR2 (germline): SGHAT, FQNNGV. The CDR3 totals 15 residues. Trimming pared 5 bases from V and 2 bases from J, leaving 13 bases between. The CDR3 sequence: CASSPQWDPYNEQFF. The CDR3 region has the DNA TGTGCCAGCAGCCCTCAGTGGGACCCCTACAATGAGCAGTTCTTC.

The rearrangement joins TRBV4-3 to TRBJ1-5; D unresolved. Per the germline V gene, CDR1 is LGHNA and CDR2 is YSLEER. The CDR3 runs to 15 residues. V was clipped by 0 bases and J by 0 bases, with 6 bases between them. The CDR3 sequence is CASSQDGYSNQPQHF. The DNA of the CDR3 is TGCGCCAGCAGCCAAGACGGGTATAGCAATCAGCCCCAGCATTTT.

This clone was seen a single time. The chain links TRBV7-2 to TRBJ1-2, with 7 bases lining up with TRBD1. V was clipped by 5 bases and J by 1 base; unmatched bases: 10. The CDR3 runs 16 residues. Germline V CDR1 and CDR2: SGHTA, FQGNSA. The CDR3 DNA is TGTGCCAGCAGCCCTGGGAGAGGGGGCAATAACTATGGCTACACCTTC. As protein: CASSPGRGGNNYGYTF.

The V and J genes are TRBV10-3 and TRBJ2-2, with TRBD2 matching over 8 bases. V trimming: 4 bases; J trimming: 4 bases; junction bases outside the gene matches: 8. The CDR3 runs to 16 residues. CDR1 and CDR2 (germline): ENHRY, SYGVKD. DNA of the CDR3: TGTGCCATCAGTGCCGATAATAGCGGGACCACCGGGGAGCTGTTTTTT. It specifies CAISADNSGTTGELFF.

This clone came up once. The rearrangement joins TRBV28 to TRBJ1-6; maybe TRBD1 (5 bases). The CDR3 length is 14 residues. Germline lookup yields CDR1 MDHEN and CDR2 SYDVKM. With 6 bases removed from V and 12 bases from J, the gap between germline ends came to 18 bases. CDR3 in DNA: TGTGCCAGCAGGCGGAGGAGGGACCTAGAACCCCTCCACTTT. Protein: CASRRRRDLEPLHF. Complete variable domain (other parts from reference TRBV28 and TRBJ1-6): DVKVTQSSRYLVKRTGEKVFLECVQDMDHENMFWYRQDPGLGLRLIYFSYDVKMKEKGDIPEGYSVSREKKERFSLILESASTNQTSMYLCASRRRRDLEPLHFGNGTRLTVT.

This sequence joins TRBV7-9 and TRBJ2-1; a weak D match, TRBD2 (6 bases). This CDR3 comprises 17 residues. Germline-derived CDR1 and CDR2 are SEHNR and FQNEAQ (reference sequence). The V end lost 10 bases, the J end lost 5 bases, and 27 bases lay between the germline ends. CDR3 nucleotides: TGTGCCACATCGGTTCCGGGACTTCCAAATTCAGACAATGAGCAGTTCTTC. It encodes CATSVPGLPNSDNEQFF.

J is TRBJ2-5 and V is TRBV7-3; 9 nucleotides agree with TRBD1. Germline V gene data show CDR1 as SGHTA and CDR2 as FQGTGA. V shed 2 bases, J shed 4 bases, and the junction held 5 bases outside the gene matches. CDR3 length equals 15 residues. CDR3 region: CASSLGTGSGETQYF. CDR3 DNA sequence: TGTGCCAGCAGCTTAGGGACAGGGTCAGGAGAGACCCAGTACTTC.

In nucleotides, the CDR3 is TGTGCCAGCAGCTTTTTAGCGGGAGCCCCCCACGAGCAGTACTTC. Translated, it gives CASSFLAGAPHEQYF. The V call is TRBV11-2, the J call TRBJ2-7; TRBD2 agrees at 9 bases. In germline, CDR1 is SGHAT, CDR2 FQNNGV. J gave up 5 bases and V 3 bases, and 8 bases lay outside the gene matches. This CDR3 spans 15 amino acids.

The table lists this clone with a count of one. CDR3 DNA sequence: TGTGCCAGCAGCGGCCGACTAGGTATGACAGATACGCAGTATTTT. This translates into CASSGRLGMTDTQYF. The rearrangement joins TRBV9 to TRBJ2-3, with a weak D call TRBD2 (6 bases). Deletions cut 3 bases from V and 3 bases from J, with 14 bases between. Germline assignment: CDR1 SGDLS and CDR2 YYNGEE. There are 15 residues in the CDR3.

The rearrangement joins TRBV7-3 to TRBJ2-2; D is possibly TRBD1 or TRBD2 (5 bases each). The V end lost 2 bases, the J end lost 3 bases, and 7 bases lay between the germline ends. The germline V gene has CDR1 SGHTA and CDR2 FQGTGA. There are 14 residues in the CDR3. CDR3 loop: CASSLGGDTGELFF. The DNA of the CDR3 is TGTGCCAGCAGCTTAGGGGGTGACACCGGGGAGCTGTTTTTT. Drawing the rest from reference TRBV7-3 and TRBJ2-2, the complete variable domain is GAGVSQTPSNKVTEKGKYVELRCDPISGHTALYWYRQSLGQGPEFLIYFQGTGAADDSGLPNDRFFAVRPEGSVSTLKIQRTERGDSAVYLCASSLGGDTGELFFGEGSRLTVL.

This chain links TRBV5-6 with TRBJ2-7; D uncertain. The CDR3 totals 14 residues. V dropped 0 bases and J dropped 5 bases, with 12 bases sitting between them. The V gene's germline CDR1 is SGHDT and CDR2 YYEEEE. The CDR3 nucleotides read TGTGCCAGCAGCTTGGCTGCCTATCGCAACGAGCAGTACTTC. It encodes CASSLAAYRNEQYF.

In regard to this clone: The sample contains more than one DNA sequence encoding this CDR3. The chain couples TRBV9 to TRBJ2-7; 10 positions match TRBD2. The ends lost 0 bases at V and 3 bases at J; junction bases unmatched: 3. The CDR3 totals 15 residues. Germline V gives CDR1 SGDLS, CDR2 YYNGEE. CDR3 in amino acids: CASSVDPSGSYEQYF. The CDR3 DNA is TGTGCCAGCAGCGTAGATCCTAGCGGGAGCTACGAGCAGTACTTC.

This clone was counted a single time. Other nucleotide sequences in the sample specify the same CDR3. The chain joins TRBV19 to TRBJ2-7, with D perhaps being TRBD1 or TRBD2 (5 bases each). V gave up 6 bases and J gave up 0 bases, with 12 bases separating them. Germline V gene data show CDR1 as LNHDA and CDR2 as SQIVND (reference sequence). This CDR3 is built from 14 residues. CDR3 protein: CASSPGTASYEQYF. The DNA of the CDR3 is TGTGCCAGTAGCCCTGGGACCGCCTCCTACGAGCAGTACTTC.